Only one count was recorded for the clone carrying this TCR beta chain. Its matching antigen is unknown. Both 60 Vbeta primers and 13 Jbeta primers went into the PCR. TCRdb's table, derived via immunoSEQ multiplex PCR, lists solely in-frame clones and lacks some. The sample contains 180,000 or so clones, 65% to 85% of which appear only once. The CDR3 contains 16 residues. From germline, CDR1 is LNHDA and CDR2 SQIVND (reference sequence). V lost 3 bases and J 4 bases, leaving 18 bases between the germline ends. The data are from a study of cytomegalovirus exposure and HLA in healthy donors. Regarding the study as a whole: In a later analysis, specific HLA alleles were associated with 16,000 or so TCR beta sequences at a 0.05 false discovery rate. By a later analysis, the bulk of CMV-associated TCR beta chains appeared HLA-restricted.

V and J are TRBV19 and TRBJ1-1; tentatively, D is TRBD1 (6 bases). The origin of this receptor is a woman in her 50s in good health and CMV-seropositive. Sequencing was carried out using PBMCs. Here the CDR3 DNA reads TGTGCCAGTAGTATTTCTCCCAGGGGTGAGTCCACTGAAGCTTTCTTT. It codes for CASSISPRGESTEAFF.